This T cell receptor beta chain is from a study of cytomegalovirus exposure and HLA in healthy donors listed by TCRdb under 2017. Turning to the overall study: According to an earlier analysis of 587 of the donors, about 170 million T cells yielded over 90 million unique TCR beta sequences and around 300 Gb of sequence data. The number of typed donors differed by locus: about 620-640 for A, B, C, DRB1 and DQB1; approximately 520 for DQA1; fewer than 610 for DPA1; and some 470 for DPB1. Among about 400 genotyped donors of the cohort, an average of approximately 200,000 unique TCR beta nucleotide sequences was sequenced per donor, of which 15% to 20% were non-productive. About five DR-DQ haplotypes were treated as single units for association and clustering because of strong linkage in the cohort. The study used immunosequencing to profile the T cell repertoires of some 600 subjects and linked those repertoires to cytomegalovirus serostatus. Rather than using new phenotypic data, the later analysis identified candidate immune exposures from TCR beta sequences and from how often those sequences occurred across donors. An earlier analysis of some 600 of the donors applied high-throughput TCR beta sequencing to assess whether each TCR beta V gene segment acted as functional or pseudogenic. Of the roughly 400 genotyped donors, approximately 81% were placed in the genetic ancestry cluster associated with self-reported Caucasian donors. Besides the first cohort of 666 subjects, a separate validation cohort made up of 120 different subjects was used. To study patterns of TCR occurrence, a later analysis re-analyzed previously published TCR beta repertoires from under 750 donors and added high-resolution HLA genotyping. High-throughput TCR immunosequencing, statistical association of individual TCRs with disease status, and machine learning were combined to predict cytomegalovirus infection status. A later genetic analysis took genome-wide SNP genotypes for about three fifths of the 666 donors and used that subset as a discovery cohort. Donor age, sex, ethnicity and CMV serostatus were collected together with the repertoire data. An early release that covered fewer than 750 HLA-typed donors contained about 300 gigabases of sequencing data and tens of millions of unique TCR sequences. The study aimed to test whether cataloging public T cell receptors could reveal signatures of past pathogen exposure. All discovery cohort repertoires had been generated using a single sequencing platform. Both class I and class II loci were covered by HLA typing, at four-digit resolution. General study outcomes and caveats: Linkage disequilibrium might explain the correlated functional status among segregating V segments, but an unknown experimental factor could not be ruled out. A further reported finding was that TCR beta sequences accurately predicted the HLA-A and HLA-B alleles for most subjects in the first cohort. The only immune exposure information available for the cohort was CMV serostatus. This cohort had only TCR beta chains sequenced, and the lack of alpha or paired-chain data limited which features could be detected. Because some donors lacked HLA typing at each locus, the association tests relied only on the typed subset. A later genetic analysis associated a missense DCLRE1C variant with V-gene and J-gene trimming of TCR beta chains, and an independent cohort replicated the association. According to a later analysis, most CMV-associated TCR beta chains appeared to be HLA-restricted, and the HLA associations seemed to be driven largely by CMV exposure. In a later analysis, the rate of TCR association differed among HLA loci, with DRB1 alleles having the most associated TCRs and HLA-C alleles having the fewest. While some public TCRs were present in many individuals, most TCR sequences turned up only very rarely across donors. About 15 rarely observed V segments, including chromosome 9 orphons, were excluded from the earlier analysis of just under 600 of the donors because counts were too low. A later analysis found that HLA-associated TCR beta chains were more clonally expanded and had lower generation probabilities than equally common non-associated chains. Several of the top co-occurrence clusters appeared to be linked to parvovirus B19, influenza, CMV and Epstein-Barr virus, according to a later analysis. The classifier was reported to diagnose cytomegalovirus status with high specificity and sensitivity in both the original and validation cohorts. Some IMGT-functional V segments, including TRBV6-2 and TRBV6-3, could not be told apart with the 87-base-pair reads, so those segments were excluded. Presence/absence analyses assumed roughly uniform sequencing depth across donors, an assumption that may not hold. Assigning TCR associations to individual alleles was difficult when HLA alleles, especially DR and DQ, strongly co-occurred. It was suggested by the authors that the approach could potentially be generalized to other disease states and immunological phenotypes. In an earlier analysis of around 600 of the donors, most TCR beta V segments were observed in productive rearrangements about 87% or about 30% of the time, broadly matching IMGT annotations. The study gave a list of 150 to 200 TCR beta chains associated with cytomegalovirus. A few of the identified cytomegalovirus-associated TCR beta chains were confirmed in vitro to be specific for cytomegalovirus antigens. A group of highly shared sequence variants was considered likely to be a technical artifact of the sequencing pipeline. According to a later genetic analysis, donors in an Asian-associated ancestry cluster had fewer N-insertions in productive TCRs than the approximately 650-donor mean. A later analysis associated 15,000 or so TCR beta sequences with specific HLA alleles at a false discovery rate of 0.05.

The cohort comprised some 680 healthy bone marrow donors. All cohort members were sampled while nominally healthy, although unrecorded immune exposures were likely present. The donor tested CMV seropositive and was one of the 289 seropositive cohort members. A peripheral blood sample was collected from each donor, and TCR beta sequencing was performed on peripheral blood mononuclear cells. The Qiagen DNeasy Blood Extraction Kit was used to extract genomic DNA from the blood cell samples. Library method: the immunoSEQ multiplex PCR assay. For the multiplex PCR, a mixture combining 60 forward primers for TCR Vbeta segments and 13 reverse primers for TCR Jbeta segments was used. A multiplex PCR assay on genomic DNA amplified the CDR3 region of rearranged TCR beta genes. Amplified TCR beta libraries were sequenced as 87-base-pair reads on the Illumina HiSeq System. Turning to the authors' computational methods: Across the 600 to 700 repertoires, a later analysis counted approximately 83 million unique TCR beta chains, 9.5 million to 12 million of which were shared by at least two donors. A nearest-neighbor algorithm error-corrected the raw reads and collapsed the reads into unique sequences, merging closely related sequences to remove PCR and sequencing errors. CDR3 sequences were aligned to IMGT reference sequences to assign V, D and J gene segments. For a sequence to be retained, a match of at least six nucleotides was required to both a V gene segment and a J gene segment. A rearrangement counted as productive if the CDR3 had no stop codons and remained in frame with V and J, and every other rearrangement counted as non-productive. Following IMGT convention, CDR3 was defined as the stretch from the second conserved V-encoded cysteine up to the conserved J-encoded phenylalanine. The earlier analysis of about 560 of the donors excluded any sequence lacking an unambiguous match to a single V gene segment. In an earlier analysis of some 590 of the donors, V segments were called functional above 56.7% productive rearrangements and were called segregating when the between-donor standard deviation exceeded 5%. A statistical classification framework was built for diagnosing cytomegalovirus status from the catalog of TCR beta chain sequences. V and J gene assignment, in a later analysis, came from comparing TCR nucleotide sequences with IMGT/GENE-DB human TR gene sequences. The TCRdist pipeline was used in a later analysis to assign CDR3 sequences and most-parsimonious VDJ recombination scenarios. In a later analysis, each TCR beta chain was defined by its CDR3 amino acid sequence together with its V-gene family, and reads without a unique V-gene family were excluded. In a later analysis, fewer than 650 highly shared, low-generation-probability nucleotide sequences were removed to address suspected cross-contamination and a sequencing artifact. In a later analysis, a clonal expansion index was calculated for each public chain from normalized within-repertoire ranks of inferred template counts. In a later analysis, generation probabilities were computed with a VDJ recombination model fitted to out-of-frame rearrangements, and the resulting probabilities were checked against IGoR. In a later analysis, hypergeometric tests were used to score TCR-TCR, TCR-HLA and TCR-CMV co-occurrence, with a repertoire-size bias correction applied to TCR pairs. A later analysis estimated false discovery rates by permuting HLA or CMV assignments 20 times. In a later analysis, co-occurring TCRs were grouped with DBSCAN, and TCRdist sequence similarity was added when clustering was performed within HLA-allele-positive subsets. For co-occurrence clustering, repertoires with fewer than 30,000 or more than 120,000 public chains were excluded, along with four to six repertoires with anomalous nucleotide sharing. Sourced from immuneACCESS, this table was stored by TCRdb with only in-frame sequences that have V and J called. A share of the clones is absent; for the studies checked, an unresolved V gene accounts for under half, and the remainder has no known explanation. The V and J calls and clone size come from that table; D and trimming were worked out from the DNA. For this sample there are roughly 120,000 clones; roughly 63% appear just once. The ten most abundant clones make up around 1.6% of the sample.

The CDR3 measures 15 amino acids from cysteine to phenylalanine. The CDR3 DNA has 45 bases and is translated from base 1. CDR1 LNHDA and CDR2 SQIVND were looked up in the germline V gene (reference sequence). Between the V and J ends, shortened by 6 bases and 6 bases respectively, the junction contains 18 bases. As concerns this clone: The antigen it binds to is not known. One base away there is no much larger clone; base qualities are not given.

This clonotype was obtained from a man aged 25 to 45 in good health and CMV-seropositive. The V and J segments used are TRBV19 and TRBJ1-5; TRBD1 is possibly the D segment (5 matching bases). Input material: PBMCs. The CDR3 region reads CASSPAGSMGQPQHF. The base sequence is TGTGCCAGTAGCCCAGCAGGGTCCATGGGTCAGCCCCAGCATTTT. With all but the CDR3 taken from the reference TRBV19 and TRBJ1-5 genes, the full variable domain is: DGGITQSPKYLFRKEGQNVTLSCEQNLNHDAMYWYRQDPGQGLRLIYYSQIVNDFQKGDIAEGYSVSREKKESFPLTVTSAQKNPTAFYLCASSPAGSMGQPQHFGDGTRLSIL.